This entry features one T cell receptor beta chain sequence. The entry originates in a study of blood T cell repertoires in COVID-19. Looking at the study overall: Acute and convalescent COVID-19 specimens originated in the United States, Italy and Spain.

The table came from immunoSEQ multiplex PCR; TCRdb's copy has only in-frame clones and leaves some out. Counted here are about 260,000 clones, 91% occurring once; the ten biggest clones make up roughly 2.8%. This study enrolled people aged about 18 to 100 from about two dozen US geographic areas. The CDR3 runs 15 residues. Germline values: CDR1 LGHNA, CDR2 YSLEER. The V segment lost 3 bases and the J segment 2 bases; nucleotides outside the gene matches: 2. Material for sequencing was PBMCs or T cells enriched from blood (not recorded which). The receptor was isolated from a man aged 35 to 55 who had been exposed to COVID-19. The gene calls are TRBV4-3 and TRBJ2-7, with 12 bases lining up with TRBD1. As DNA, the CDR3 is TGCGCCAGCAGCCAGGGACAGGGGGCCACCTACGAGCAGTACTTC. The encoded protein is CASSQGQGATYEQYF.